Below, one T cell receptor beta chain is given with its context. This entry is derived from a study of PD-1 blockade in mismatch repair-deficient tumors. Across the study: Patients had about 13 mismatch repair-deficient cancer types and were previously treated and progressing.

Clones were sequenced by immunoSEQ multiplex PCR, and TCRdb holds only the in-frame ones, with some missing. This sample yields roughly 120,000 clones, of which 88% are seen a single time; 12% belongs to the top ten. The CDR3 sequence is 15 residues long. Germline V gene sequence: CDR1 MNHEY, CDR2 SMNVEV (reference sequence). J gave up 5 bases and V 4 bases, and 10 bases lay outside the gene matches. All patients were mismatch repair deficient, assessed by either PCR or immunohistochemistry. The source of this sequence is an adult with mismatch repair-deficient cancer. V usage is TRBV27 and J usage is TRBJ2-7; TRBD1 aligns across 8 bases. This specimen consisted of peripheral blood, obtained 72 weeks after starting pembrolizumab. The CDR3 DNA follows: TGTGCCAGCAGTTCAGACAGGGGTAGGCTCCACGAGCAGTACTTC. Amino acid sequence: CASSSDRGRLHEQYF.